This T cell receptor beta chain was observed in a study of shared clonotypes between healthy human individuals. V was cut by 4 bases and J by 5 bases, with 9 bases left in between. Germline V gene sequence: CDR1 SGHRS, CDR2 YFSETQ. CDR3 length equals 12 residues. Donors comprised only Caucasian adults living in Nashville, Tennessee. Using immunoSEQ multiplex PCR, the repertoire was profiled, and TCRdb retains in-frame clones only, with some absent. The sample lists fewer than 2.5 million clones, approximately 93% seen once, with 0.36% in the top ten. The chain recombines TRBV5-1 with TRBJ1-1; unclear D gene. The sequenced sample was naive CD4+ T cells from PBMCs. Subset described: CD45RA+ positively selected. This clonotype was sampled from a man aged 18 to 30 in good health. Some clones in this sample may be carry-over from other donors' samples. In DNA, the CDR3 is TGCGCCAGCAGCGAGGTAGGGACTGAAGCTTTCTTT. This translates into CASSEVGTEAFF.